This T cell receptor (beta chain) was found in a study of T cells after yellow fever vaccination. J lost 9 bases, V lost 6 bases, and 11 bases had no gene match. CDR1 is MNHNS, CDR2 SASEGT, per germline. This CDR3 has 14 residues. One entry per CDR3 protein results from TCRdb running MiXCR on the 5' RACE reads. The sample records some 670,000 distinct CDR3 sequences, roughly 12% being singletons. This clonotype was detected a few times. The chain uses TRBV6-1 and TRBJ1-5; 7 nucleotides match TRBD1. The receptor comes from a man younger than 45 who received the YFV17D yellow fever vaccine. Material: PBMCs, obtained on the day of the yellow fever booster vaccination. CDR3 coding DNA: TGTGCCAGCAGCAGGGGGGACCCCTCCGGGCCCCAGCATTTT. Protein product: CASSRGDPSGPQHF.